Described below is a single T cell receptor beta chain sequence and its context. Its antigen is still unknown. Base qualities were left out, and no much larger clone turns up one base away. Two rounds of multiplex PCR were performed to amplify the TCR beta CDR3 region from genomic DNA. In the first PCR round, primers specific to each TRBV and TRBJ gene were used, and the primer sequences were filed in Chinese patent CN105087789A. Universal primers were used in the second PCR round. The Roche High Pure PCR Template Preparation Kit was used to extract genomic DNA from frozen PBMCs. Paired-end sequencing with 151 bp reads was performed on the libraries using an Illumina HiSeq 3000. The authors' analysis ran thus. CutAdapt was used to discard raw reads that did not contain the multiplex PCR primer sequences. Using PEAR, the high-quality paired reads were merged into contigs. By aligning each contig to reference sequences, MiXCR assigned the TRB V, D and J gene segments to that contig. CDR3 sequences were clustered by base quality and sequence similarity to remove sequencing errors. Diversity was measured as Shannon entropy normalized by the natural log of productive TCR sequence number. Clonality was computed as one minus the ratio of Shannon entropy to the natural log of the number of unique clonotypes. The Youden index of ROC curves was used to select progression-free survival cut-offs for repertoire metrics, and analyses were performed in R 3.5.3. Through fastp at Q25 and MiXCR, TCRdb rebuilt clones from the public reads, retaining in-frame beta chains. Rows with one shared CDR3 protein collapse into an entry with the most common genes and DNA. These V and J calls are TCRdb output, not the study's own analysis. The sample table contains fewer than 30,000 distinct CDR3 sequences; only one count was recorded for 35% to 55% of them. The ten largest clones take up around 14% of the sample.

This specimen belongs to a study of prognosis after radiotherapy for stage I lung cancer (dated by TCRdb to the early 2020s). Concerning the study at large: Between early 2018 and early 2019, nineteen patients with stage I NSCLC were enrolled in Nanjing, China. About 15 of the patients were found to have newly diagnosed primary stage I lung tumors, and a few were living with oligometastatic NSCLC after surgical resection of the primary tumor. Every patient was deemed medically inoperable, more than ten because of comorbidities and over five because they refused surgery. The cohort was made up of 10 to 15 men and more than five women, with a median age of roughly 74 years and an age range of roughly 50 to 85 years. Squamous cell carcinoma histology was identified in about 7 patients, and adenocarcinoma histology was identified in more than ten patients. SBRT was delivered in 3 to 5 fractions with a biologically effective dose of at least 100 Gy, and image-guided IMRT or VMAT was used for delivery. In every patient, SBRT was given without any concurrent therapy. Distant metastases were developed by four of the 19 patients after SBRT, at a median of roughly 7 months, whereas no significant progression was observed in the other 15 patients. Peripheral blood TCR beta repertoires were profiled in stage I NSCLC patients before and after stereotactic body radiotherapy, and the study then linked these repertoires to distant failure. A total of around 40 blood samples from 19 patients were sequenced, with one sample obtained before and one obtained after SBRT for each patient. Study-level results and caveats: A decrease in unique TCR clone counts was observed after SBRT (median around 10,000 before versus several thousand after; Wilcoxon paired P=0.011). The study was limited by the small cohort and short follow-up, and independent validation of the study findings is required. No adjustment for multiple comparisons was applied to any of the reported P values. No determination of tumor specificity was made for expanded TCR clones. Differences by metastasis status were reportedly seen in TRBV and TRBJ usage frequencies, involving two V genes at baseline and, after SBRT, nine V genes and two J genes. Post-SBRT Shannon entropy and its change from baseline were lower in patients who developed distant metastases; baseline Shannon entropy was not associated with metastases.

A history of other malignancies or of prior chemotherapy or radiotherapy was absent in all patients, and node-negative disease was shown on CT and PET/CT in all patients. At each of the two time points, 5.5 to 6 milliliters of peripheral venous blood were collected into EDTA tubes. PBMCs were isolated by Ficoll-Paque Plus density-gradient centrifugation. Immediately after collection, samples were stored at -80 degrees C until analysis. The CDR3 runs 16 amino acids, cysteine and phenylalanine included. The kept DNA is CDR3 alone, 48 bases in frame from the first base. Trimming takes 6 bases from V and 4 bases from J, and the germline ends sit 19 bases apart.

The V and J genes are TRBV12-3 or TRBV12-4 and TRBJ1-5; a tentative D match to TRBD1 spans 6 bases. This clonotype originated in a donor aged 50 or older with non-small cell lung cancer. Sequenced material: PBMCs, taken before or after stereotactic body radiation therapy (not recorded which). The CDR3 region: CASSLHGGGANQPQHF. The nucleotides read TGTGCCAGCAGCCTCCATGGGGGGGGGGCAAATCAGCCCCAGCATTTT.